This T cell receptor (beta chain) derives from a study of blood T cell repertoires in COVID-19. Study background: COVID-19 samples, acute and convalescent, were from the United States, Italy and Spain. Sources were T cells, B-cell-depleted T cells, or PBMCs; the material itself was cDNA or gDNA.

Original analysis: By means of reference gene primer amplification, nucleated cell counts were estimated. This table comes from immunoSEQ multiplex PCR, and its TCRdb copy is limited to in-frame clones, with some not included. The V and J calls and clone size are taken from that table; D and trimming were inferred from the DNA. The table includes roughly 89,000 clones, approximately 80% detected once. The material sequenced was peripheral blood. The receptor comes from an elderly woman with acute or convalescent COVID-19.

As DNA, the CDR3 is TGCAGCGTTGAAGATCAGGAGGGGAGGAGGTATGGCTACACCTTC. This gives the protein CSVEDQEGRRYGYTF. The J gene is TRBJ1-2, the V gene TRBV29-1; maybe TRBD1 (5 bases). The CDR3 runs 15 residues. Trimming removed 0 bases at V and 5 bases at J, with 16 bases between. The germline V gene encodes CDR1 SQVTM and CDR2 ANQGSEA.